This T cell receptor (beta chain) was sequenced during a study of cytotoxic CD8 clonotypes in ibrutinib-treated CLL. Study-wide context: Response material was collected after a median about 12 months of treatment, range 6 to 36. Sequencing produced an average of approximately 230,000 productive templates and 85,000 to 100,000 productive rearrangements per sample. Study-wide results and limits: Clonality increased with ibrutinib response but returned toward baseline at progression. Stable or contracted on treatment, public clonotypes were also uncommon.

As concerns this clone: Its antigen is still unknown.

Per germline, CDR1 LNHNV and CDR2 YYDKDF (reference sequence). V shed 6 bases, J shed 0 bases, and the junction held 3 bases outside the gene matches. This CDR3 region has 15 residues. Data came from immunoSEQ multiplex PCR; TCRdb stores just in-frame clones and leaves some out. Here the sample spans about 140,000 clones, 80% being singletons. The rearrangement uses TRBV15 and TRBJ2-1, with 9 bases matching TRBD2. The specimen was PBMCs, collected after 36 months of ibrutinib treatment. The receptor comes from a human donor with chronic lymphocytic leukemia. The DNA of the CDR3 is TGTGCCACCAGGAGCGGGGGGAGCTCCTACAATGAGCAGTTCTTC. Its translation is CATRSGGSSYNEQFF.